Following are 11 T cell receptor beta chains from one sample sequenced in a study of blood T cell repertoires in COVID-19. Profiled with immunoSEQ multiplex PCR; TCRdb holds only in-frame clones, not every one. The sample has about 220,000 clones; roughly 89% are singletons. Sequenced input: PBMCs or T cells enriched from blood (not recorded which). Every receptor here comes from a woman between 40 and 50 years old who had recovered from COVID-19.

The V and J genes are TRBV6-1 and TRBJ2-5, with a tentative D call TRBD1 (5 bases). This CDR3 spans 15 amino acids. Germline V gives CDR1 MNHNS, CDR2 SASEGT. V shed 0 bases and J shed 5 bases, with 13 bases lying between them. CDR3 DNA: TGTGCCAGCAGTGAAGCCTTAGGGGTCTGGGAGACCCAGTACTTC. Translation: CASSEALGVWETQYF.

The V gene is TRBV28, the J gene TRBJ2-1, with 14 bases lining up with TRBD2. This CDR3 has 14 residues. Germline V gene sequence: CDR1 MDHEN, CDR2 SYDVKM. Trimming removed 8 bases from V and 7 bases from J; junction bases left unmatched: 4. The CDR3 loop reads CASVGTSGSNEQFF. CDR3 nucleotides: TGTGCCAGCGTAGGGACTAGCGGGAGTAATGAGCAGTTCTTC.

This clone appeared a single time. V is TRBV3-1 (or the pseudogene TRBV3-2) and J is TRBJ1-4; D not certain. Per germline, CDR1 LGHDT and CDR2 YNNKEL (reference sequence). CDR3 size: 13 residues. V was shortened by 3 bases and J by 7 bases, with 9 bases between the two germline ends. CDR3 protein: CASSHLRVEKLFF. CDR3 DNA sequence: TGTGCCAGCAGCCACCTCCGGGTTGAAAAACTGTTTTTT.

V is TRBV11-2 and J is TRBJ2-5; 7 nucleotides agree with TRBD2. Germline CDR1 is SGHAT and CDR2 is FQNNGV. V shed 1 base, J shed 1 base, and the junction held 3 bases outside the gene matches. The CDR3 has 15 residues. CDR3 bases: TGTGCCAGCAGCTTAGTTCGGGAGGCCCAAGAGACCCAGTACTTC. Translated: CASSLVREAQETQYF.

The chain links TRBV19 to TRBJ1-2; D may be TRBD1 (5 bases). Germline lookup yields CDR1 LNHDA and CDR2 SQIVND (reference sequence). Trimming left V 2 bases short and J 8 bases short, with 24 bases between. This CDR3 is 17 amino acids long. This CDR3 is CASSIPVPGLERWGYTF. CDR3 bases: TGTGCCAGTAGTATACCCGTACCGGGACTGGAGAGGTGGGGCTACACCTTC.

The V call is TRBV7-9, the J call TRBJ2-5; maybe TRBD2 (5 bases). The germline gives CDR1 SEHNR, CDR2 FQNEAQ (reference sequence). Trimming pared 3 bases from V and 5 bases from J, leaving 13 bases between. This CDR3 comprises 14 residues. The CDR3 here is CASSLGTSSETQYF. CDR3 nucleotide sequence: TGTGCCAGCAGCTTGGGAACTAGTTCCGAGACCCAGTACTTC.

This rearrangement joins TRBV6-5 to TRBJ1-2, with 8 nucleotides matching TRBD1. Per germline, CDR1 MNHEY and CDR2 SVGAGI. This CDR3 is 14 amino acids long. V lost 5 bases to trimming and J lost 4 bases; unmatched junction nucleotides: 6. The CDR3 spells CASSPRTGSYGYTF. The CDR3 region has the DNA TGTGCCAGCAGTCCCAGGACAGGGTCCTATGGCTACACCTTC.

The chain couples TRBV5-8 to TRBJ2-6; 12 bases align to TRBD1. With 4 bases clipped from V and 2 bases from J, the junction kept 7 bases outside the gene matches. This CDR3 has 18 residues. From germline, CDR1 is SGHTS and CDR2 YDEGEE. DNA for the CDR3: TGTGCCAGCAGCCTACCGGGACAGGGGGCGCCTGGGGCCAACGTCCTGACTTTC. Protein product: CASSLPGQGAPGANVLTF.

This chain joins TRBV19 and TRBJ1-2; 7 bases agree with TRBD1. The ends lost 2 bases at V and 4 bases at J; junction bases unmatched: 10. Looked up from germline, CDR1 is LNHDA and CDR2 is SQIVND (reference sequence). The CDR3 loop spans 16 amino acids. CDR3 DNA sequence: TGTGCCAGTAGTATATCAAGAGGACAGGTTTTCTATGGCTACACCTTC. The encoded protein is CASSISRGQVFYGYTF.

The gene calls are TRBV9 and TRBJ2-5, with D perhaps matching TRBD2 (5 bases). Germline CDR1 SGDLS, CDR2 YYNGEE. V dropped 1 base and J dropped 4 bases, with 11 bases sitting between them. This CDR3 is built from 14 residues. For the CDR3, the DNA is TGTGCCAGCAGCGTAAACGCGGGTCGAGAGACCCAGTACTTC. Protein: CASSVNAGRETQYF.

The genes are TRBV6-4 and TRBJ2-2; 8 positions agree with TRBD1. There are 15 residues in the CDR3. Unmatched junction bases numbered 7, after V lost 5 bases and J lost 5 bases. CDR1 is MRHNA and CDR2 is SNTAGT in the germline V gene. The DNA for the CDR3 is TGTGCCAGCAGTCTCGGGACAGGAGCTACCGGGGAGCTGTTTTTT. The encoded protein is CASSLGTGATGELFF.